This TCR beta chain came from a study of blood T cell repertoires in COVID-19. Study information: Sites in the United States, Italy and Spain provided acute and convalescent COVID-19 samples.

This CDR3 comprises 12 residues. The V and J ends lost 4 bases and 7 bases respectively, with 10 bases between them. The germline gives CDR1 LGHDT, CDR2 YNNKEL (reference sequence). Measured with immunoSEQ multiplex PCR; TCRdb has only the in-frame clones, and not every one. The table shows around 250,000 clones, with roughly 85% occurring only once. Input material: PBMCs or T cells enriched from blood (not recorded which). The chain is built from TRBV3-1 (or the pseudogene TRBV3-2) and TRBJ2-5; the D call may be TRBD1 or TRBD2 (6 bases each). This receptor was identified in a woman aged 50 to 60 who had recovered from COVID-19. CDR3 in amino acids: CASSLEGGTQYF. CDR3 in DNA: TGTGCCAGCAGCCTAGAGGGGGGGACCCAGTACTTC.